This T cell receptor (beta chain) was recovered during a study of graft-versus-host responses after intestinal transplantation (dated by TCRdb to the early 2020s). Study-level background: Recipients received multivisceral, liver-intestinal, or isolated intestinal transplants. Every recipient was given anti-thymocyte globulin induction, then maintenance tacrolimus and steroids for about three years. Alloreactive clones were identified by sequencing pre-transplant mixed lymphocyte reaction products and comparing these products with unstimulated pre-transplant donor and recipient T cells. Instead of going to the commercial service, samples from a few later patients were sequenced in-house on an Illumina MiSeq and processed with MiXCR. A peak of at least 4% donor T cells among recipient peripheral blood mononuclear cells was the definition used for donor T cell macrochimerism. Of the approximately 25 intestinal transplant recipients enrolled in the cohort, one of whom was a retransplant, a few patients without pretransplant specimens were excluded. After intestinal transplantation, graft-versus-host and host-versus-graft alloreactive T cell clones were followed in the graft, circulation and bone marrow using bulk TCR-beta CDR3 sequencing. Broad study findings and their caveats: Conclusions were limited by the relatively low number and heterogeneity of intestinal transplant patients. GvH clones turned up in recipient bone marrow, with some appearing earlier in ileal mucosa or blood, a pattern consistent with an intestinal mucosal origin. Early after transplant, peak levels of circulating GvH clones were found to be associated with declines in HvG clones. Patients with donor T cell macrochimerism had high GvH to HvG T cell clonal ratios in their allografts.

Intraepithelial and lamina propria lymphocytes were isolated from graft specimens using dithiothreitol, EDTA incubations and collagenase D digestion. Bulk TCR-beta sequencing was performed on serial intestinal graft biopsy specimens collected as late as 600 days after transplant. The germline V gene supplies CDR1 SGHDN and CDR2 FVKESK. Trimming removed 6 bases from V and 1 base from J; the gene matches leave 4 bases unexplained. The CDR3 starts with the cysteine, ends with the phenylalanine, and has 14 residues. CDR3 DNA is the only sequence kept; it has 42 bases, read in frame from the first base. Libraries were made using the immunoSEQ multiplex PCR assay. For most patients, high-throughput TCR-beta CDR3 sequencing of genomic DNA was performed by Adaptive Biotechnologies. On the study's bioinformatics: TCR sequencing data were retrieved from Adaptive's ImmunoSEQ software for 15 to 20 patients, whereas a few other patients were processed with MiXCR and VDJtools. CDR3 nucleotide sequences shared between donor and recipient were removed because their origin could not be assigned. To count as alloreactive, a clone needed at least 2-fold expansion over unstimulated cells and a minimum CFSE-low frequency of 0.002% (template counts) or 0.001% (read counts). Mappable clones were those detected in sequenced pre-transplant spleen, lymph node, or MLR CFSE-low populations of the donor or recipient. Cumulative frequency of alloreactive clones was calculated as a percentage of all sequences weighted by copy number. TCRdb mirrors the immuneACCESS table, restricted to in-frame sequences. Some clones are absent from its copies; in checked studies, under half trace to an unresolved V gene, and the reason for the others is unknown. V, J and clone size are those of that table, while D and trimming were read from the DNA. This sample is represented by fewer than 15,000 clones; 67% of them were singletons. The top ten constitute 9% of the sample.

About this clone itself: Its target antigen remains unknown. Base qualities are not recorded, but no much larger clone differs from it by a single base.

This TCR came from a human patient who received an intestinal transplant, so some T cells may come from the graft donor. This sequence uses TRBV14 and TRBJ2-7; the junction holds 9 bases that match TRBD2. Sequences were derived from ileum tissue, sampled 650 to 700 days after intestinal transplantation. DNA sequence: TGTGCCAGCAGGCGGGGGGGCAATTCCTACGAGCAGTACTTC. The translation is CASRRGGNSYEQYF.